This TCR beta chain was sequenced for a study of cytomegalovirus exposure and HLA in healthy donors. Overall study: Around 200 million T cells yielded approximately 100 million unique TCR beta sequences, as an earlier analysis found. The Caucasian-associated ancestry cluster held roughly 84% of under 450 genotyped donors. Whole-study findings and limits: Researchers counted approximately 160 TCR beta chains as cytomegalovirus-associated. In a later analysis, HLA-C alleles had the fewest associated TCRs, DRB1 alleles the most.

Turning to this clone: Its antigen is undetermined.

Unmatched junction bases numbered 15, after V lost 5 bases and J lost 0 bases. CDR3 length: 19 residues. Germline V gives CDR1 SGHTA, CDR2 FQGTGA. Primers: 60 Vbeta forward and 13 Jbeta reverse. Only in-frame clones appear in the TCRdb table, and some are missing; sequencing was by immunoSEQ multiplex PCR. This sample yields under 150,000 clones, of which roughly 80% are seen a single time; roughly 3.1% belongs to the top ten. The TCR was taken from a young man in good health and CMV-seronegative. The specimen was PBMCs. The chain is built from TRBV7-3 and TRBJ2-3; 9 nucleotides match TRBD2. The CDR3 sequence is CASSPNAPRLAGSTDTQYF. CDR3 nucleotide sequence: TGTGCCAGCAGCCCTAACGCCCCCAGGCTAGCGGGAAGCACAGATACGCAGTATTTT.